A single sample gave rise to the 9 T cell receptor beta chains below, sequenced in a study of cytomegalovirus exposure and HLA in healthy donors. Primers included in the PCR were 60 Vbeta and 13 Jbeta primers. Data came from immunoSEQ multiplex PCR; TCRdb stores just in-frame clones and leaves some out. The table counts some 30,000 clones; 3% to 4% lies in the top ten. The sequencing input was PBMCs. The receptors originated from a man aged 40-49 years in good health and CMV-seronegative.

This sequence joins TRBV5-1 and TRBJ1-1, with D uncertain. CDR1 is SGHRS, CDR2 YFSETQ, per germline. The CDR3 contains 15 residues. V was pared by 3 bases and J by 2 bases, with 14 bases between. CDR3 loop: CASSSNNPVNTEAFF. CDR3 in DNA: TGCGCCAGCAGCTCGAACAATCCCGTTAACACTGAAGCTTTCTTT. The variable domain in full, completed from reference TRBV5-1 and TRBJ1-1, reads KAGVTQTPRYLIKTRGQQVTLSCSPISGHRSVSWYQQTPGQGLQFLFEYFSETQRNKGNFPGRFSGRQFSNSRSEMNVSTLELGDSALYLCASSSNNPVNTEAFFGQGTRLTVV.

The gene calls are TRBV5-1 and TRBJ1-1; possibly TRBD1 for D (5 bases). V lost 4 bases, J lost 0 bases, and 10 bases lay in between. Germline-derived CDR1 and CDR2 are SGHRS and YFSETQ. The CDR3 extends over 14 amino acids. This CDR3 reads CASSPPTVNTEAFF. The DNA of the CDR3 is TGCGCCAGCAGCCCTCCGACAGTGAACACTGAAGCTTTCTTT.

The chain is built from TRBV7-9 and TRBJ1-3; D not resolved. The length of the CDR3 is 14 residues. V lost 8 bases to trimming and J lost 1 base, with 12 bases between them. Germline CDR1 is SEHNR and CDR2 is FQNEAQ (reference sequence). DNA for the CDR3: TGTGCCAGCGAACTTCCCAGGTCTGGAAACACCATATATTTT. Protein sequence: CASELPRSGNTIYF.

The chain links TRBV2 to TRBJ2-7, with TRBD2 matching 10 bases. The germline gives CDR1 SNHLY, CDR2 FYNNEI. This CDR3 contains 15 residues. V shed 5 bases and J 2 bases; nucleotides not matched to a gene: 6. The chain's CDR3 is CASSPTSGLPYEQYF. The CDR3 bases are TGTGCCAGCAGTCCGACTAGCGGGCTCCCCTACGAGCAGTACTTC.

The chain links TRBV7-9 to TRBJ2-7, with 12 bases fitting TRBD2. J lost 5 bases, V lost 4 bases, and 12 bases had no gene match. Germline V gene lookup returns CDR1 SEHNR and CDR2 FQNEAQ (reference sequence). The CDR3 has 17 residues. The CDR3 loop reads CASSSLVGLAGTHEQYF. In nucleotides, the CDR3 is TGTGCCAGCAGCTCCCTAGTCGGACTAGCGGGAACCCACGAGCAGTACTTC.

The chain joins TRBV5-6 to TRBJ2-7; perhaps TRBD1 as D (5 bases). The CDR3 length is 14 residues. Trimming left V 5 bases short and J 2 bases short, with 14 bases between. The germline V gene has CDR1 SGHDT and CDR2 YYEEEE. The CDR3 sequence is CASRAVDRTYEQYF. The CDR3 bases are TGTGCCAGCAGGGCGGTTGACAGAACCTACGAGCAGTACTTC.

V and J are TRBV4-2 and TRBJ2-7, with TRBD2 matching over 8 bases. Germline loops: CDR1 LGHNA, CDR2 YNFKEQ. The V gene end was trimmed by 5 bases and the J gene end by 2 bases; junction bases not matched to a gene: 8. The CDR3 is made up of 15 amino acids. The CDR3 protein is CASSEPGLDTYEQYF. The DNA for the CDR3 is TGTGCCAGCAGCGAGCCGGGACTAGATACCTACGAGCAGTACTTC.

The V call is TRBV19, the J call TRBJ2-7; 9 bases align to TRBD2. J was trimmed by 3 bases and V by 4 bases; bases with no gene match: 7. This CDR3 is built from 15 residues. CDR1 LNHDA and CDR2 SQIVND come from the germline V gene (reference sequence). CDR3 sequence: CASSTAGTSIYEQYF. In nucleotides, the CDR3 is TGTGCCAGTAGTACGGCCGGGACTAGCATCTACGAGCAGTACTTC.

DNA of the CDR3: TGCAGCGGGGGACAGGGATTTGCCTACGAGCAGTACTTC. Its translation: CSGGQGFAYEQYF. J is TRBJ2-7 and V is TRBV29-1; 9 nucleotides agree with TRBD1. Germline CDR1 is SQVTM and CDR2 is ANQGSEA. V lost 7 bases and J lost 2; bases outside the gene matches: 6. The CDR3 contains 13 residues.